These 4 T cell receptor beta chains came from one sample sequenced in a study of low-dose radiotherapy and immunotherapy resistance in tumors. Priming of first-strand cDNA relied on TRAV- and TRBV-specific primers (covering alpha and beta chains). The TCRs were subjected to amplification over 20 PCR cycles employing a constant-region primer in conjunction with a V-primer adapter. MiXCR, applied by TCRdb to the reads, yields one record per CDR3 protein. The sample contains about 64,000 distinct CDR3 sequences, about 30% of which appear only once. Time point specified: before trial treatment. This specimen was PBMCs, taken before treatment. Every receptor here comes from a male donor with rectosigmoid adenocarcinoma.

This clonotype has a count of ten or more. This CDR3 reads CASSFPSAELFF. CDR3 nucleotide sequence: TGTGCCAGCAGTTTTCCCTCCGCAGAGCTGTTTTTT. J is TRBJ2-2 and V is TRBV12-3 or TRBV12-4; D unclear. With 3 bases removed from V and 11 bases from J, the gap between germline ends came to 10 bases. The CDR3 spans 12 residues.

This clonotype appeared many times. The chain links TRBV5-1 to TRBJ2-3; tentative D call: TRBD2 (7 bases). The CDR3 consists of 15 residues. Germline V gene sequence: CDR1 SGHRS, CDR2 YFSETQ. With 7 bases removed from V and 5 bases from J, the gap between germline ends came to 20 bases. The CDR3 bases are TGCGCCAGCCTGATTAGGGGGGGGCCGGAAGATACGCAGTATTTT. Translated, it gives CASLIRGGPEDTQYF.

This clonotype was counted ten times or more. This rearrangement joins TRBV18 to TRBJ2-7; D is uncertain. This CDR3 is 13 amino acids long. Germline assignment: CDR1 KGHSH and CDR2 LQKENI. Trimming removed 4 bases at V and 0 bases at J, with 7 bases between. CDR3 residues: CASSRASSYEQYF. As DNA, the CDR3 is TGTGCCAGCTCACGCGCAAGCTCCTACGAGCAGTACTTC.

J is TRBJ1-1 and V is TRBV28; D gene uncertain. CDR3 length: 12 amino acids. Germline V lookup: CDR1 MDHEN, CDR2 SYDVKM. Trimming cost V 2 bases and J 9 bases, with 10 bases left between them. In DNA, the CDR3 is TGTGCCAGCAGTTTACCCGCCAGAAAAGCTTTCTTT. Translated: CASSLPARKAFF.